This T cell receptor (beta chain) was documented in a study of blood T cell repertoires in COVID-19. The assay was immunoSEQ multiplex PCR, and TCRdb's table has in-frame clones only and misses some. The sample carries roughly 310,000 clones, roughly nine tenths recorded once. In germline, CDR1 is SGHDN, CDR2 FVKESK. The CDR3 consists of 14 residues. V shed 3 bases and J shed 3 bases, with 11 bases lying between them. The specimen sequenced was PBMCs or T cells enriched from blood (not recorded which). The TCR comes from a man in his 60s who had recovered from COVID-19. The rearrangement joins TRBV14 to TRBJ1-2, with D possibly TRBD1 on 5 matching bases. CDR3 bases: TGTGCCAGCAGCCAGGTAGGACATTACTATGGCTACACCTTC. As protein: CASSQVGHYYGYTF.